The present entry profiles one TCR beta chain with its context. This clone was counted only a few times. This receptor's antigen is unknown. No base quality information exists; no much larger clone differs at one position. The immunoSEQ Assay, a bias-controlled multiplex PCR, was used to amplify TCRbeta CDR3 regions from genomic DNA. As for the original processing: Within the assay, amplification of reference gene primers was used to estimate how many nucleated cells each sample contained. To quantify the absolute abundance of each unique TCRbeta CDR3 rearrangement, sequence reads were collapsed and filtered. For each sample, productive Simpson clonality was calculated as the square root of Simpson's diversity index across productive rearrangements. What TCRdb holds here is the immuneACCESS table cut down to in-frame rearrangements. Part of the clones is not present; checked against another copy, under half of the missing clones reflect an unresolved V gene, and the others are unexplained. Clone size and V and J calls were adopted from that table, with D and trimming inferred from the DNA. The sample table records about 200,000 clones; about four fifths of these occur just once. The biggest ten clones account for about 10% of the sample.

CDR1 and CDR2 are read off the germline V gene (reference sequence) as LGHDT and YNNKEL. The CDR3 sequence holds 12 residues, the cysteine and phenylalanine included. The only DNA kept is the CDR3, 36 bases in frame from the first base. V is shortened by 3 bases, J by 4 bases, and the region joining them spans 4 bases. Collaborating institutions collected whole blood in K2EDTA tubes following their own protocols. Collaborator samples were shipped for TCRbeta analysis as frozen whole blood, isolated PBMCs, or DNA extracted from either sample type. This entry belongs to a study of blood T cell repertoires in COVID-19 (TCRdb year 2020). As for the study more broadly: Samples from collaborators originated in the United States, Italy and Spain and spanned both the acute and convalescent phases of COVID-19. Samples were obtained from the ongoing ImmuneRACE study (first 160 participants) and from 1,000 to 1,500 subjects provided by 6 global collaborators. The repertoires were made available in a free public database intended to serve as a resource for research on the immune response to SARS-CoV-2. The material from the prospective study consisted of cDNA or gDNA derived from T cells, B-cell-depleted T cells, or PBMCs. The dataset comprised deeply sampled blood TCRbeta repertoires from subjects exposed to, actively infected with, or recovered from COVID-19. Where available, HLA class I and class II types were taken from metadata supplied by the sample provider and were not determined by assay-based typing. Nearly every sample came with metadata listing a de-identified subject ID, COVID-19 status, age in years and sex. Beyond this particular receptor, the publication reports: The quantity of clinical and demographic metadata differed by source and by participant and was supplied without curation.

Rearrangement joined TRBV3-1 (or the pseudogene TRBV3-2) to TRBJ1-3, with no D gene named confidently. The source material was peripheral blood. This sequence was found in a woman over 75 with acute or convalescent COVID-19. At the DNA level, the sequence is TGTGCCAGCAGCCATGAGGGAAACACCATATATTTT. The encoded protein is CASSHEGNTIYF.